This T cell receptor (beta chain) stems from a study of response to subunit inactivated influenza vaccine. This clonotype occurred a few times. What it recognizes is unknown. TCRdb processed the RT-PCR reads anew with MiXCR; each CDR3 protein has one entry. In the table there are around 480,000 distinct CDR3 sequences, approximately 15% of which are singletons. Germline CDR1 MNHNS, CDR2 SASEGT. CDR3 size: 13 residues. Trimming cost V 5 bases and J 7 bases; bases outside gene matches: 6. General study points: T cells newly recruited by each seasonal influenza vaccination are few, the authors suggested.

The genes are TRBV6-1 and TRBJ1-1; TRBD1 matches 8 bases. The sequence was collected from a man in his fifties or sixties who received an inactivated influenza vaccine. The source material was CD4+ T cells sorted from PBMCs, sampled less than 25 months after vaccination. The CDR3 DNA sequence: TGTGCCAGCAGTCAATTCGGGACAGGTGAAGCTTTCTTT. It yields the protein CASSQFGTGEAFF.